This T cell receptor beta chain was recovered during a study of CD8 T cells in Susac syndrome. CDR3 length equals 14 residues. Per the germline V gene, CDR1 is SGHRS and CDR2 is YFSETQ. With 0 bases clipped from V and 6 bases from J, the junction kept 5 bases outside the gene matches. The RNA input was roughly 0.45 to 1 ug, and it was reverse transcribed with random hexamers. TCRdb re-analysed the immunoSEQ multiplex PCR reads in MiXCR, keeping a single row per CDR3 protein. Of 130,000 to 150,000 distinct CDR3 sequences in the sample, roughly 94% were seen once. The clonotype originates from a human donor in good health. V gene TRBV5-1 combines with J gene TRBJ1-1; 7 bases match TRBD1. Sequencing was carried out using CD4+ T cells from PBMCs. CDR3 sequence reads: CASSLGQGRPEAFF. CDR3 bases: TGCGCCAGCAGCTTGGGACAGGGAAGGCCTGAAGCTTTCTTT. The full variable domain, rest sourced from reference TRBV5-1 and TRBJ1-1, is KAGVTQTPRYLIKTRGQQVTLSCSPISGHRSVSWYQQTPGQGLQFLFEYFSETQRNKGNFPGRFSGRQFSNSRSEMNVSTLELGDSALYLCASSLGQGRPEAFFGQGTRLTVV.